The subject of this entry is one TCR beta chain. Its antigen is not known. Samples were taken at baseline and on day 1 of cycles 4 and 7. The entry originates in a study of OX40 agonist ivuxolimab in advanced cancers. The wider study: Treatment received earlier with anti-PD-1, anti-PD-L1 or anti-CTLA-4 agents was allowed, and less than 45% had some. Findings and caveats of the study: No antigen was identified for the clonally expanded peripheral T cells. Researchers report that CD8+ T cells had, on average, more expanded clones than CD4+.

This CDR3 contains 15 residues. Germline loops: CDR1 MNHNS, CDR2 SASEGT. V was trimmed by 7 bases and J by 1 base, leaving 16 bases between them. Generated by immunoSEQ multiplex PCR, the TCRdb table keeps only in-frame clones and is missing some. The profile shows more than 65,000 clones, 88% of them singletons. The specimen was CD4+ or CD8+ T cells sorted from blood, collected in a trial of the OX40 agonist ivuxolimab. The V and J genes are TRBV6-1 and TRBJ1-1; D remains unclear. This clonotype originated in an adult with an advanced solid tumor such as melanoma, head and neck, liver or kidney cancer. The CDR3 DNA follows: TGTGCCAGCACCCCTAGCGGTACGACGAACACTGAAGCTTTCTTT. Translation: CASTPSGTTNTEAFF.